Below, 32 T cell receptor beta chains from the same sample are listed, as sequenced in a study of patients and donors after allogeneic stem cell transplantation. From the RT-PCR reads, TCRdb called clonotypes with MiXCR, one entry per CDR3 protein. The data contain 800,000 to 1,000,000 distinct CDR3 sequences, more than 15% of them singletons. What was sequenced was blood, either unsorted or a sorted T cell fraction (not recorded which). The receptors here all came from a human donor who was either an allogeneic HSCT recipient or a stem cell or donor lymphocyte infusion donor (not recorded which). It is not recorded whose cells these are; they may come from a transplant donor.

This clonotype was counted between two and nine times. The chain carries TRBV6-1 and TRBJ2-2; 10 bases are a match to TRBD1. Losses at the gene ends were 7 bases for V and 6 bases for J; bases not matched to a gene: 11. Germline V gene sequence: CDR1 MNHNS, CDR2 SASEGT. The CDR3 runs to 16 residues. In nucleotides, the CDR3 is TGTGCCAGCAAAACTAAGACAGGGGGCGCCGCCGGGGAGCTGTTTTTT. Translating it yields CASKTKTGGAAGELFF.

The V gene is TRBV6-5, the J gene TRBJ2-2; perhaps TRBD2 as D (7 bases). Trimming stripped 2 bases from V and 4 bases from J, with 23 bases between. CDR1 MNHEY and CDR2 SVGAGI come from the germline V gene. The CDR3 spans 19 residues. CDR3 bases: TGTGCCAGCAGTTACACCACTATGACAAGGGGGGGGAGCACCGGGGAGCTGTTTTTT. Translated, it gives CASSYTTMTRGGSTGELFF.

This clonotype showed up many times. V and J are TRBV25-1 and TRBJ2-4; 7 nucleotides align to TRBD1. From germline, CDR1 is MGHDK and CDR2 SYGVNS. There are 16 residues in the CDR3. V lost 1 base to trimming and J lost 7 bases; unmatched junction nucleotides: 10. CDR3 sequence: CASSEFSTGDGNIQYF. DNA of the CDR3: TGTGCCAGCAGTGAATTCTCCACAGGGGACGGGAACATTCAGTACTTC.

The chain is built from TRBV7-9 and TRBJ2-2, with D perhaps matching TRBD1 (6 bases). Germline V CDR1 and CDR2: SEHNR, FQNEAQ (reference sequence). Trimming pared 5 bases from V and 4 bases from J, leaving 14 bases between. The CDR3 runs to 15 residues. In DNA, the CDR3 is TGTGCCAGCAGCCCCCGGGACACTTTCACCGGGGAGCTGTTTTTT. Translation gives CASSPRDTFTGELFF.

In this sample, this clonotype turned up a few times. The rearrangement joins TRBV6-2 or TRBV6-3 to TRBJ2-5, with D possibly TRBD1 on 5 matching bases. Trimming took off 7 bases at V and 3 bases at J, with 15 bases between the two ends. This CDR3 region has 14 residues. Germline V gene data show CDR1 as MNHEY and CDR2 as SVGEGT. The CDR3 spells CASTKGDSEETQYF. DNA of the CDR3: TGTGCCAGCACCAAAGGGGATTCCGAAGAGACCCAGTACTTC.

The table lists this clonotype with a few counts. This chain uses TRBV12-3 or TRBV12-4 with TRBJ2-5; no firm D call. The CDR3 covers 14 residues. Trimming shortened V by 5 bases and J by 2 bases, and 12 bases separated the two germline ends. This CDR3 reads CASSKTASQETQYF. CDR3 DNA: TGTGCCAGCAGTAAGACGGCTAGTCAAGAGACCCAGTACTTC.

This clonotype has more than one count but fewer than ten. The CDR3 protein is CASSGTGDLDTQYF. In DNA form, the CDR3 reads TGCGCCAGTTCCGGGACAGGTGATTTAGATACGCAGTATTTT. This chain links TRBV5-1 with TRBJ2-3; 8 nucleotides align to TRBD1. CDR1 and CDR2 from the germline V gene are SGHRS and YFSETQ. The V segment lost 8 bases and the J segment 5 bases; nucleotides outside the gene matches: 10. The CDR3 consists of 14 residues. Filled out from reference TRBV5-1 and TRBJ2-3, the complete variable domain reads KAGVTQTPRYLIKTRGQQVTLSCSPISGHRSVSWYQQTPGQGLQFLFEYFSETQRNKGNFPGRFSGRQFSNSRSEMNVSTLELGDSALYLCASSGTGDLDTQYFGPGTRLTVL.

This chain connects TRBV27 to TRBJ2-7; 7 bases agree with TRBD2. The CDR3 runs to 13 residues. Germline V gene lookup returns CDR1 MNHEY and CDR2 SMNVEV (reference sequence). V trimming: 6 bases; J trimming: 2 bases; junction bases outside the gene matches: 4. CDR3 DNA: TGTGCCAGCAGGGTCAGCGGGGCCTACGAGCAGTACTTC. As protein: CASRVSGAYEQYF.

This clonotype was seen a single time. The rearrangement joins TRBV24-1 to TRBJ2-6; D unclear. This CDR3 region has 13 residues. Looked up from germline, CDR1 is KGHDR and CDR2 is SFDVKD. The V end lost 4 bases, the J end lost 5 bases, and 5 bases lay between the germline ends. CDR3 DNA sequence: TGTGCCACCAGTGACGCCCGGGCCAACGTCCTGACTTTC. Its translation is CATSDARANVLTF.

V is TRBV28 and J is TRBJ2-1; TRBD2 aligns across 13 bases. The junction had 17 bases not matched to a gene; V was cut back by 3 bases and J by 0 bases. CDR1 and CDR2 (germline): MDHEN, SYDVKM. CDR3 length: 22 residues. The CDR3, as DNA: TGTGCCAGCAGTTTCCCCGACAGGACTAGCGGGGGACTAAGGAGCTCCTACAATGAGCAGTTCTTC. Protein: CASSFPDRTSGGLRSSYNEQFF.

The sample holds a few counts of this clonotype. The chain recombines TRBV20-1 with TRBJ2-3; 9 bases are shared with TRBD2. V trimming: 6 bases; J trimming: 1 base; junction bases outside the gene matches: 5. CDR3 length: 14 residues. Germline V gene sequence: CDR1 DFQATT, CDR2 SNEGSKA (reference sequence). The CDR3 spells CSAPQRGGTDTQYF. The CDR3 DNA follows: TGCAGTGCCCCGCAGCGGGGGGGCACAGATACGCAGTATTTT.

This clonotype was counted once. V and J are TRBV19 and TRBJ1-5, with a possible D match to TRBD1 (5 bases). V was pared by 9 bases and J by 2 bases, with 17 bases between. Germline CDR1 LNHDA, CDR2 SQIVND (reference sequence). This CDR3 comprises 15 residues. The chain's CDR3 is CASQGRREGNQPQHF. Here the CDR3 DNA reads TGTGCCAGCCAGGGAAGGAGAGAAGGCAATCAGCCCCAGCATTTT. Together with reference TRBV19 and TRBJ1-5, the CDR3 gives the full variable domain: DGGITQSPKYLFRKEGQNVTLSCEQNLNHDAMYWYRQDPGQGLRLIYYSQIVNDFQKGDIAEGYSVSREKKESFPLTVTSAQKNPTAFYLCASQGRREGNQPQHFGDGTRLSIL.

This clonotype was counted many times. The chain links TRBV12-3 or TRBV12-4 to TRBJ1-3; D not resolved. Trimming took off 6 bases at V and 0 bases at J, with 9 bases between the two ends. The CDR3 extends over 14 amino acids. In DNA, the CDR3 is TGTGCCAGCAGCCCGACCCGCTCTGGAAACACCATATATTTT. Amino acids: CASSPTRSGNTIYF.

This clonotype was counted between two and nine times. The chain has TRBV5-5 and TRBJ2-1; D is perhaps TRBD1 or TRBD2 (5 bases each). The V and J ends lost 5 bases and 7 bases respectively, with 19 bases between them. Germline assignment: CDR1 SGHKS and CDR2 YYEKEE (reference sequence). This CDR3 is 15 amino acids long. The CDR3 loop reads CASRQLGPPENEQFF. The CDR3 coding sequence is TGTGCCAGCAGGCAGTTGGGACCCCCAGAGAATGAGCAGTTCTTC.

The gene calls are TRBV24-1 and TRBJ2-5; D ambiguous. Trimming stripped 5 bases from V and 3 bases from J, with 6 bases between. CDR3 length equals 12 residues. Germline-derived CDR1 and CDR2 are KGHDR and SFDVKD. The CDR3 DNA is TGTGCCACCAGTGCACCCGAAGAGACCCAGTACTTC. The encoded protein is CATSAPEETQYF.

This clonotype was counted many times. The junction does not match germline at one end; this may be a read error. This chain connects TRBV12-3 or TRBV12-4 to TRBJ1-6; 8 bases agree with TRBD1. The CDR3 runs to 14 residues. The CDR3 DNA sequence: TGCGCCAGCAGCCTGGGGACAGGCAATTCACCCCTCCACTTT. Its protein product is CASSLGTGNSPLHF.

The J gene is TRBJ2-1, the V gene TRBV7-9, with 9 bases matching TRBD1. Per germline, CDR1 SEHNR and CDR2 FQNEAQ (reference sequence). There are 15 residues in the CDR3. V shed 5 bases and J 5 bases; nucleotides not matched to a gene: 7. CDR3 nucleotide sequence: TGTGCCAGCAGCCCCGGGACAGGGTTCGACAATGAGCAGTTCTTC. Its protein is CASSPGTGFDNEQFF.

There are many counts of this clonotype. Compared with germline, one end of the junction differs, possibly owing to a read error. This sequence joins TRBV5-1 and TRBJ1-1; D not resolved. The CDR3 covers 13 residues. Germline lookup yields CDR1 SGHRS and CDR2 YFSETQ. The CDR3 coding sequence is TGTGCCAGCAGCTCCTCTGGTGGCACTGAAGCTTTCTTT. This codes for CASSSSGGTEAFF.

The genes are TRBV7-2 and TRBJ2-7, with 8 bases aligning to TRBD1. This CDR3 has 15 residues. Germline assignment: CDR1 SGHTA and CDR2 FQGNSA. The V and J ends lost 5 bases and 2 bases, in that order; junction bases with no gene match: 8. CDR3 protein: CASSERWTGTYEQYF. In nucleotides, the CDR3 is TGTGCCAGCAGCGAAAGGTGGACAGGGACCTACGAGCAGTACTTC.

V usage is TRBV15 and J usage is TRBJ2-5; 14 nucleotides agree with TRBD2. The CDR3 length is 16 residues. Germline CDR1 LNHNV, CDR2 YYDKDF (reference sequence). With V trimmed by 1 base and J by 4 bases, 2 bases remained unmatched. CDR3 in DNA: TGTGCCACCAGCAGAGGGGGGACTAGCGGGAGAGAGACCCAGTACTTC. Translation gives CATSRGGTSGRETQYF.

This clonotype appeared many times. V is TRBV12-3 or TRBV12-4 and J is TRBJ2-5, with 9 bases aligning to TRBD2. V lost 5 bases and J lost 5; bases outside the gene matches: 6. The CDR3 consists of 14 residues. CDR3 nucleotide sequence: TGTGCCAGCAGTCCCAGCGGGGGGCTGGAGACCCAGTACTTC. Translating gives CASSPSGGLETQYF.

This clonotype was seen a handful of times. The chain couples TRBV11-2 to TRBJ2-5; 10 nucleotides line up with TRBD2. The trim removed 3 bases at V and 5 bases at J, leaving 6 bases unmatched. The CDR3 loop spans 15 amino acids. Germline CDR1 SGHAT, CDR2 FQNNGV. The CDR3 sequence: CASSLASGSGETQYF. The DNA of the CDR3 is TGTGCCAGCAGCTTGGCTAGCGGGAGTGGGGAGACCCAGTACTTC.

The V gene is TRBV5-1, the J gene TRBJ1-2; D gene ambiguous. Germline CDR1 and CDR2: SGHRS and YFSETQ. This CDR3 has 13 amino acids. Between the trimmed V and J ends, which lost 4 bases and 8 bases, there was a span of 15 bases. The CDR3 here is CASSPGAGGGYTF. CDR3 sequence (DNA): TGCGCCAGCAGCCCCGGAGCAGGTGGGGGCTACACCTTC.

A few counts support this clonotype. This chain joins TRBV7-2 and TRBJ1-3, with no clear D. This CDR3 comprises 17 residues. Germline assignment: CDR1 SGHTA and CDR2 FQGNSA. The ends were cut back, 2 bases at V and 2 bases at J, with 16 bases in the middle. For the CDR3, the DNA is TGTGCCAGCAGCTTAATCCTATCGAGACTCGCTGGAAACACCATATATTTT. It yields the protein CASSLILSRLAGNTIYF.

The rearrangement uses TRBV14 and TRBJ2-7; TRBD2 matches 7 bases. After removal of 2 bases from V and 3 bases from J, the junction contained 7 bases not matched to a gene. Germline V CDR1 and CDR2: SGHDN, FVKESK. The CDR3 is 15 amino acids. CDR3 amino acids: CASSQFGGLNYEQYF. The CDR3 DNA reads as TGTGCCAGCAGCCAATTCGGGGGGTTAAACTACGAGCAGTACTTC.

The rearrangement links TRBV5-5 to TRBJ1-3; D ambiguous. CDR3 size: 16 residues. With 5 bases removed from V and 2 bases from J, the gap between germline ends came to 17 bases. CDR1 and CDR2 (germline): SGHKS, YYEKEE (reference sequence). CDR3 DNA: TGTGCCAGCAGTTTTTTGCAGGAATATACTGGAAACACCATATATTTT. Protein sequence: CASSFLQEYTGNTIYF.

This clonotype was recorded at least ten times. V gene TRBV15 combines with J gene TRBJ1-1; the D gene is possibly TRBD1 (5 bases). Germline V gene data show CDR1 as LNHNV and CDR2 as YYDKDF (reference sequence). V was clipped by 0 bases and J by 2 bases, with 7 bases between them. The length of the CDR3 is 14 residues. Written as DNA, the CDR3 is TGTGCCACCAGCAGAGACAGGGCAAACACTGAAGCTTTCTTT. This codes for CATSRDRANTEAFF.

The chain is built from TRBV2 and TRBJ1-2; 8 bases align to TRBD1. CDR1 and CDR2 (germline): SNHLY, FYNNEI. The CDR3 runs to 15 residues. Germline trimming cut 3 bases from V and 6 bases from J; bases unmatched to any gene: 9. The DNA for the CDR3 is TGTGCCAGCAGTGACCGACAGGGGAGTTTAGATGGCTACACCTTC. It is translated as CASSDRQGSLDGYTF.

This clonotype has a handful of counts. The chain carries TRBV3-1 and TRBJ1-5; D remains unclear. CDR1 LGHDT and CDR2 YNNKEL come from the germline V gene (reference sequence). CDR3 length equals 17 residues. The V end was cut by 0 bases, the J end by 0 bases, with 12 bases between. The CDR3 protein is CASSQDRKGYSNQPQHF. In nucleotides, the CDR3 is TGTGCCAGCAGCCAAGATAGGAAGGGCTATAGCAATCAGCCCCAGCATTTT.

The CDR3 here is CSARGTSGISYEQYF. CDR3 DNA: TGCAGTGCTAGGGGGACTAGCGGGATTTCCTACGAGCAGTACTTC. The rearrangement uses TRBV20-1 and TRBJ2-7, with TRBD2 identical over 13 bases. The ends lost 3 bases at V and 1 base at J; junction bases unmatched: 3. The CDR3 covers 15 residues. Looked up from germline, CDR1 is DFQATT and CDR2 is SNEGSKA (reference sequence).

The chain has TRBV27 and TRBJ2-2; D not resolved. This CDR3 contains 17 residues. V was shortened by 2 bases and J by 5 bases, with 18 bases between the two germline ends. The germline V gene has CDR1 MNHEY and CDR2 SMNVEV (reference sequence). CDR3 bases: TGTGCCAGCAGTTTAGCCAGGTCCCTGTTGTGGACCGGGGAGCTGTTTTTT. Its translation: CASSLARSLLWTGELFF.

CDR3 amino acids: CASSGRVLGNQPQHF. The CDR3 DNA reads as TGTGCCAGCAGTGGCCGGGTGTTGGGCAATCAGCCCCAGCATTTT. This chain links TRBV6-1 with TRBJ1-5; D gene unclear. Germline CDR1 and CDR2: MNHNS and SASEGT. The CDR3 extends over 15 amino acids. V dropped 4 bases and J dropped 2 bases, with 12 bases sitting between them.